Given below is one TCR beta chain in context. The study ran its PCR with 60 Vbeta and 13 Jbeta primers. This table comes from immunoSEQ multiplex PCR, and its TCRdb copy is limited to in-frame clones, with some not included. The repertoire has around 160,000 clones, 80% of them found once; the top ten carry roughly 10%. There are 14 residues in the CDR3. The germline CDR1 and CDR2 sequences are SNHLY and FYNNEI. V dropped 6 bases and J dropped 3 bases, with 12 bases sitting between them. The data are from a study of cytomegalovirus exposure and HLA in healthy donors. This receptor was obtained from a man aged 18-30 years in good health and CMV-seropositive. The chain joins TRBV2 to TRBJ1-5; a possible D gene is TRBD1 (5 bases). Sequencing input: PBMCs. In nucleotides, the CDR3 is TGTGCCAGCAGGCGGGACGGAAACAATCAGCCCCAGCATTTT. Protein product: CASRRDGNNQPQHF.